Listed below are T cell receptor beta chains from one sample, sequenced in a study of shared clonotypes between healthy human individuals. Some clones are missing from TCRdb's copy, which holds only in-frame ones; the method was immunoSEQ multiplex PCR. The table records 600,000 to 750,000 clones, roughly two thirds of them present only once. The sequenced sample was memory CD4+ T cells sorted from blood. The receptors originated from a woman aged 25 to 39 in good health. CDR3s include the opening cysteine and the closing phenylalanine or tryptophan.

TRBV5-1	TRBJ2-3	CASSAGQGAMTDTQYF
TRBV6-5	TRBJ2-5	CASSYGGGKETQYF
TRBV7-6	TRBJ1-4	CASSENIPGGNEKLFF
TRBV15	TRBJ2-1	CATSTIAGLNEQFF
TRBV6-5	TRBJ2-3	CASSYGIAGAKDTQYF
TRBV18	TRBJ1-1	CASSPYGGNTEAFF
TRBV7-2	-	CASSGAASVDYEQYF
TRBV7-6	TRBJ1-1	CASSWGRGNTEAFF
TRBV7-2	TRBJ2-7	CASSRLGGTEQYF
TRBV7-9	TRBJ1-1	CASSTTGDTEAFF
TRBV9	TRBJ2-5	CASSVALNPGLAGSYQETQYF
TRBV5-1	TRBJ2-2	CASSSHANAGELFF
TRBV2	TRBJ2-7	CASSDLGLSYEQYF
TRBV18	TRBJ2-2	CASSPEGLAGGGELFF
TRBV11-2	TRBJ2-1	CASSLQAPNEQFF
TRBV19	TRBJ2-2	CASRTPGQNTGELFF